The sequence of this T cell receptor beta chain was determined in a study of blood T cell repertoires in COVID-19. Study summary: Samples came from the United States, Italy and Spain, spanning acute and convalescent COVID-19.

Using immunoSEQ multiplex PCR, the repertoire was profiled, and TCRdb retains in-frame clones only, with some absent. The table has roughly 240,000 clones, approximately 86% seen once. Note on this clone: Within the sample, other DNA sequences also encode this same CDR3.

CDR1 SGHRS and CDR2 YFSETQ come from the germline V gene. The CDR3 has 14 amino acids. Trimming removed 2 bases at V and 0 bases at J, with 9 bases between. The TCR was taken from a woman in her thirties who had recovered from COVID-19. Material for sequencing was peripheral blood. The chain uses TRBV5-1 and TRBJ2-7, with a weak D call TRBD1 (5 bases). CDR3 amino acids: CASSFGDSSYEQYF. For the CDR3, the DNA is TGCGCCAGCAGCTTCGGAGACAGCTCCTACGAGCAGTACTTC.